A selection of T cell receptor beta chains follows, all from one sample in a study of beta chain features in type 1 diabetes. The assay was immunoSEQ multiplex PCR, and TCRdb's table has in-frame clones only and misses some. The sample yields around 25,000 clones, around 63% seen once. The sequenced sample was Tregs from blood. The receptors originated from a man aged 18 to 29 with type 1 diabetes. Both conserved end residues are trimmed from each CDR3.

j_call | v_call | cdr3_aa
TRBJ1-4 | TRBV27 | ASSRDNGDLSNEKLF
TRBJ1-4 | TRBV28 | ASSSKRGGRVKLF
TRBJ2-1 | TRBV5-1 | ASSSPGAGGHEQF
TRBJ2-5 | TRBV14 | ASSQLGQETQY
TRBJ2-3 | TRBV9 | ASSTRTSTDTQY
TRBJ2-5 | TRBV19 | ASSFQETQY
TRBJ1-4 | TRBV19 | ASSIIGKLF
TRBJ2-1 | TRBV5-1 | ASSLRSSGDNEQF
TRBJ1-2 | TRBV7-2 | ASSPGQIQGGYT
TRBJ1-1 | TRBV29-1 | SVRTGNTEAF
TRBJ2-1 | TRBV11-2 | ASSLKNGEQF
TRBJ2-6 | TRBV11-2 | ASSLRTGQDGTGANVLT
TRBJ1-1 | TRBV30 | AWTGGYTEAF
TRBJ2-5 | TRBV9 | ASSVGLAGGETQY
TRBJ1-3 | TRBV6-6 | ASSYTHRGNTIY
TRBJ2-7 | TRBV7-2 | ASSQQGNEQY
TRBJ2-1 | TRBV10-3 | ASRGTSGLGVEQF
TRBJ2-5 | TRBV21-1 | ASSRDQETQY
TRBJ2-4 | TRBV5-1 | ASSPSLAGWAKNIQY
TRBJ1-4 | TRBV2 | ASSPDRDEKLF
TRBJ2-3 | TRBV5-6 | ASSLSRAQY
TRBJ1-1 | TRBV29-1 | SVEINMNTEAF
TRBJ2-7 | TRBV5-1 | ASSLQSIYEQY
TRBJ2-2 | TRBV2 | ASTFGTVNTGELF
TRBJ1-3 | TRBV5-1 | ASSLALQGSGNTIY
TRBJ2-3 | TRBV11-2 | ASSLKVGSGRRFADTQY
TRBJ1-1 | TRBV14 | ASSPTSRVVGAF
TRBJ1-3 | TRBV28 | ASRESDRVGDTIY
TRBJ1-1 | TRBV10-3 | AISAGQGIAF
TRBJ1-5 | TRBV18 | ASSPGQVSGNQPQH
TRBJ1-1 | TRBV5-1 | ASSSQGWAF
TRBJ2-1 | TRBV18 | ASSPPSQYNNEQF
TRBJ2-3 | TRBV11-2 | ASSPVGPISTDTQY
TRBJ2-7 | TRBV7-2 | ASSLMGQGYEQY
TRBJ2-5 | TRBV5-4 | ASSLEGWDSQETQY